This is a list of T cell receptor beta chains from one sample in a study of T cell repertoires in cytomegalovirus infection. These TCRs are of unknown antigen specificity. TCRdb used MiXCR to reprocess the reads, holding one entry per CDR3 protein. The data show roughly 350,000 distinct CDR3 sequences, roughly 36% seen once. Here the sequenced sample was cultured PBMCs, taken from culture after CMV antigen stimulation. These receptors originate from a human donor in good health (CMV status not recorded). Some clones in this sample may be carry-over from other donors' samples. CDR3s include the opening cysteine and the closing phenylalanine or tryptophan. D genes are given only for firm matches. Some rows have no size entry. The others give once, few or many, or a class for an expanded clone.

. | TRBD2 | TRBJ2-1 | TRBV25-1 | CASSDQAGGKMFF | TGTGCCAGCAGTGACCAAGCGGGAGGGAAGATGTTCTTC
. | TRBD1 | TRBJ1-1 | TRBV4-1 | CASSQPGTVNTEAFF | TGCGCCAGCAGCCAACCCGGGACAGTGAACACTGAAGCTTTCTTT
. | TRBD1 | TRBJ1-1 | TRBV9 | CASSVGTGTAFF | TGTGCCAGCAGCGTAGGGACAGGCACAGCTTTCTTT
. | . | TRBJ2-5 | TRBV19 | CASSTSSAQETQYF | TGTGCCAGTAGTACATCGAGCGCCCAAGAGACCCAGTACTTC
few | . | TRBJ2-5 | TRBV7-9 | CASSTGPVLTQYF | TGTGCCAGCAGCACGGGACCGGTATTGACCCAGTACTTC
few | TRBD1 | TRBJ1-5 | TRBV19 | CASTAGQGARQPQHF | TGTGCCAGTACCGCGGGACAGGGGGCACGACAGCCCCAGCATTTT
many | . | TRBJ1-6 | TRBV7-2 | CASSYDSHNSPLHF | TGTGCCAGCAGCTACGACAGTCATAATTCACCCCTCCACTTT
. | TRBD1 | TRBJ1-5 | TRBV20-1 | CSALKGTGSYSNQPQHF | TGCAGTGCCCTAAAAGGGACAGGCTCCTATAGCAATCAGCCCCAGCATTTT
. | . | TRBJ2-1 | TRBV20-1 | CSASPPRRISYNEQFF | TGCAGTGCTAGTCCTCCTAGGCGGATATCCTACAATGAGCAGTTCTTC
. | . | TRBJ2-3 | TRBV7-3 | CASALGGARTDTQYF | TGTGCCAGCGCCCTTGGAGGGGCCCGCACAGATACGCAGTATTTT
many | TRBD1 | TRBJ1-5 | TRBV5-6 | CASSYRQGQRDQPQHF | TGTGCCAGCAGTTATCGACAGGGCCAACGGGATCAGCCCCAGCATTTT
once | TRBD2 | TRBJ2-2 | TRBV27 | CASSRSILSGSGSGELFF | TGTGCCAGCAGTAGATCCATCCTGAGCGGGAGTGGATCCGGGGAGCTGTTTTTT
many | . | TRBJ2-5 | TRBV7-9 | CASNLGGQETQYF | TGTGCCAGCAATTTGGGGGGTCAAGAGACCCAGTACTTC
few | . | TRBJ2-3 | TRBV11-1 | CASSSASSHTDTQYF | TGTGCCAGCAGCTCCGCATCCAGCCACACAGATACGCAGTATTTT
few | TRBD2 | TRBJ2-1 | TRBV27 | CASSLWASGRASGAYNEQFF | TGTGCCAGCAGTTTATGGGCTAGCGGGAGGGCCTCGGGTGCCTACAATGAGCAGTTCTTC
. | . | TRBJ1-4 | TRBV27 | CASGDVGVNEKLFF | TGTGCCAGCGGAGATGTCGGGGTGAATGAAAAACTGTTTTTT
few | TRBD2 | TRBJ2-4 | TRBV12-3/TRBV12-4 | CASSRLAGEVNIQYF | TGTGCCAGCAGTCGACTAGCGGGAGAAGTGAACATTCAGTACTTC
few | TRBD2 | TRBJ2-5 | TRBV24-1 | CATSDPAGGQETQYF | TGTGCCACCAGTGATCCAGCGGGAGGCCAAGAGACCCAGTACTTC
. | TRBD2 | TRBJ2-7 | TRBV7-2 | CASSSHPGLAVYEQYF | TGTGCCAGCAGCTCCCACCCGGGACTAGCGGTCTACGAGCAGTACTTC
. | TRBD2 | TRBJ2-3 | TRBV3-1 | CASSQSGSSTDTQYF | TGTGCCAGCAGCCAAAGCGGGAGCTCGACAGATACGCAGTATTTT
. | . | TRBJ1-1 | TRBV12-3/TRBV12-4 | CASRVDTNTEAFF | TGTGCCAGCAGGGTGGACACAAACACTGAAGCTTTCTTT
. | . | TRBJ2-5 | TRBV7-8 | CASSLRVKETQYF | TGTGCCAGCAGCTTAAGAGTGAAGGAGACCCAGTACTTC
. | . | TRBJ2-5 | TRBV5-1 | CASSSWTAKDQETQYF | TGCGCCAGCAGCTCTTGGACAGCAAAGGACCAAGAGACCCAGTACTTC
. | TRBD2 | TRBJ2-1 | TRBV7-9 | CASSQTSGSPPFLYNEQFF | TGTGCCAGCAGCCAGACTAGCGGGAGCCCTCCTTTTCTATACAATGAGCAGTTCTTC
. | . | TRBJ2-1 | TRBV12-3/TRBV12-4 | CASSGGRAGERYNEQFF | TGTGCCAGCAGTGGGGGCCGGGCGGGAGAGCGCTACAATGAGCAGTTCTTC
few | . | TRBJ1-5 | TRBV4-1 | CASSRTENSNQPQHF | TGCGCCAGCAGCCGGACAGAAAATAGCAATCAGCCCCAGCATTTT
. | . | TRBJ2-1 | TRBV6-2/TRBV6-3 | CASSYGQGGSRNEQFF | TGTGCCAGCAGTTACGGGCAGGGGGGAAGTCGCAATGAGCAGTTCTTC
few | . | TRBJ1-1 | TRBV28 | CASRNGPTGAEAFF | TGTGCCAGCAGAAACGGGCCCACGGGGGCTGAAGCTTTCTTT
many | TRBD2 | TRBJ2-7 | TRBV7-2 | CASSLVVSGTYEQYF | TGTGCCAGCAGCTTAGTCGTTAGCGGGACCTACGAGCAGTACTTC